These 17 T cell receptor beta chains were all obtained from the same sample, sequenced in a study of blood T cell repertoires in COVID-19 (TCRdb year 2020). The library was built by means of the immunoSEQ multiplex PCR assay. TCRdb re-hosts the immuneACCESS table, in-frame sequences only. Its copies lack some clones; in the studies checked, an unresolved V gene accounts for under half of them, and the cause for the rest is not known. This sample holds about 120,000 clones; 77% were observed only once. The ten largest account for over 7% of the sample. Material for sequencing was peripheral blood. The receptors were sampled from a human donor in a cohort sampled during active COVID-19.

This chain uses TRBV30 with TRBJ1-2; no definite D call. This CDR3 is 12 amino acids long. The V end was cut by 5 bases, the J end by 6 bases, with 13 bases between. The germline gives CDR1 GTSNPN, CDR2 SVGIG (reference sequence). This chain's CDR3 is CAWHQVPDGYTF. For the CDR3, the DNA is TGTGCCTGGCACCAGGTTCCTGATGGCTACACCTTC.

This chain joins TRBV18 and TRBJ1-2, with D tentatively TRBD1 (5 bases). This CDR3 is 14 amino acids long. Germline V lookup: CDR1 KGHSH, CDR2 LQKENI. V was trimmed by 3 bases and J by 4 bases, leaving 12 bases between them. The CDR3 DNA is TGTGCCAGCTCACCCTTGGACGGGGGCTATGGCTACACCTTC. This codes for CASSPLDGGYGYTF.

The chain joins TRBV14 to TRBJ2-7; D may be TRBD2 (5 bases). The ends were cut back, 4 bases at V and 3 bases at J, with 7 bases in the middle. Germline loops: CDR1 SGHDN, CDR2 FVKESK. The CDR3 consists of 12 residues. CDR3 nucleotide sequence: TGTGCCAGCAGCCCTGGGAGCTACGAGCAGTACTTC. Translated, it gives CASSPGSYEQYF.

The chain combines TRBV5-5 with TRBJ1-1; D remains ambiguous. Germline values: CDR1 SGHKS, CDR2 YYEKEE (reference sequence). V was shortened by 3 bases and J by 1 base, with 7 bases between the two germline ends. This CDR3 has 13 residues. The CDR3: CASSSGKNTEAFF. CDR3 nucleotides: TGTGCCAGCAGCTCCGGGAAGAACACTGAAGCTTTCTTT.

CDR3 amino acids: CASSQGLDRASSYEQYF. The CDR3, as DNA: TGTGCCAGCAGCCAAGGCCTGGACAGGGCGAGCTCCTACGAGCAGTACTTC. The chain links TRBV7-2 to TRBJ2-7, with 8 positions matching TRBD1. Germline V lookup: CDR1 SGHTA, CDR2 FQGNSA. The junction had 12 bases not matched to a gene; V was cut back by 5 bases and J by 0 bases. The CDR3 covers 17 residues.

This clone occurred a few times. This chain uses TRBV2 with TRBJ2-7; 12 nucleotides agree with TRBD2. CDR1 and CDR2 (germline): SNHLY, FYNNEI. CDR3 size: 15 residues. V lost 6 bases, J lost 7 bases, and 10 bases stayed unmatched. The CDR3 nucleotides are TGTGCCAGCAGACGACTAGCGGGAGATCCTACGGAGCAGTACTTC. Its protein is CASRRLAGDPTEQYF.

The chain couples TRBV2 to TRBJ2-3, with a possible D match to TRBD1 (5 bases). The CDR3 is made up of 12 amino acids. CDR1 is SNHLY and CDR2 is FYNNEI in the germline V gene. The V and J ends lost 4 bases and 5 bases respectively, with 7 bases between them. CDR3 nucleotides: TGTGCCAGCAGTGTTCAGGGAGATACGCAGTATTTT. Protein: CASSVQGDTQYF.

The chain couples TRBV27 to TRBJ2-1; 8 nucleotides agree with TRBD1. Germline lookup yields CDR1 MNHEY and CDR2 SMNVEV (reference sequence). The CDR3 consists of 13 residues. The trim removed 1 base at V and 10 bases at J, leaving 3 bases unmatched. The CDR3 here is CASSLWTGQEQFF. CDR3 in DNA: TGTGCCAGCAGTTTATGGACAGGGCAAGAGCAGTTCTTC.

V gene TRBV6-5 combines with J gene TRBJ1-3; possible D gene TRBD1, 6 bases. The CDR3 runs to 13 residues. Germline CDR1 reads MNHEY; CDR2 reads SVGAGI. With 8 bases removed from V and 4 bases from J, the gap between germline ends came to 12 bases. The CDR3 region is CASHTGLGNTIYF. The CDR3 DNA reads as TGTGCCAGCCATACAGGGCTGGGAAACACCATATATTTT.

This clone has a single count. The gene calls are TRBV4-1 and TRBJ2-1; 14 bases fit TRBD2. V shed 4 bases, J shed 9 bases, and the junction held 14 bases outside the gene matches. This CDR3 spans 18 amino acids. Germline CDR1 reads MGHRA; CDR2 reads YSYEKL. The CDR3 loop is CASSPRSTGTSGRSEQFF. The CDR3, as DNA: TGCGCCAGCAGCCCTAGGAGTACTGGGACTAGCGGGAGAAGTGAGCAGTTCTTC.

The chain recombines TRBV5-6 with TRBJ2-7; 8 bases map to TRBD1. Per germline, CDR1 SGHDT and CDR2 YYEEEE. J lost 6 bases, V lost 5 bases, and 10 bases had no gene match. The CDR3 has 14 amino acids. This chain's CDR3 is CASRPGTGEPEQYF. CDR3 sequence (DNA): TGTGCCAGCAGACCCGGGACAGGAGAACCCGAGCAGTACTTC.

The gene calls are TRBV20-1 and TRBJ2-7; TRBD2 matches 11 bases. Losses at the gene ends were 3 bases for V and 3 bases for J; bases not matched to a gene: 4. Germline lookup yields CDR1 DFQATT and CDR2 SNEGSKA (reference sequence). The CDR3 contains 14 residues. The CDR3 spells CSASYLAGGYEQYF. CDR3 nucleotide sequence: TGCAGTGCTAGTTACCTAGCGGGAGGCTACGAGCAGTACTTC.

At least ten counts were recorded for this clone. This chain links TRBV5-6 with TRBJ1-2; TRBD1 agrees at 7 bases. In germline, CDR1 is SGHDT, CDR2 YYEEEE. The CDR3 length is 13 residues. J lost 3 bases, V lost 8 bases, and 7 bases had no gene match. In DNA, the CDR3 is TGTGCCAGTAGACTCAGGGGGGACTATGGCTACACCTTC. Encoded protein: CASRLRGDYGYTF.

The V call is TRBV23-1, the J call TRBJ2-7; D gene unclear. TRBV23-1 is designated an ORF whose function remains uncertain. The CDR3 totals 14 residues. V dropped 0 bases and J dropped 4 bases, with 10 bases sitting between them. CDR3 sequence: CASSQSVRSYEQYF. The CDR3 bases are TGCGCCAGCAGTCAATCGGTAAGGAGTTACGAGCAGTACTTC.

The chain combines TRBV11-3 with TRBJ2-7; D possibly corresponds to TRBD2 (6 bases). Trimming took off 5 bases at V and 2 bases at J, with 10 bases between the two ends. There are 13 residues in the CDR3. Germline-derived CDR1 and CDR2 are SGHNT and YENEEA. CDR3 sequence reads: CASSRRGTYEQYF. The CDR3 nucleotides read TGTGCCAGCAGCAGACGGGGGACCTACGAGCAGTACTTC.

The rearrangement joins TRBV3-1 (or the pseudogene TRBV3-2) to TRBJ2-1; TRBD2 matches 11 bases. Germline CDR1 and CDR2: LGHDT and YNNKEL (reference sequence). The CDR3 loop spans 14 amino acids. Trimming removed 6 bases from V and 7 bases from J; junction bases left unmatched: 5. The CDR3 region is CASRSRLAGNEQFF. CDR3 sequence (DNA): TGTGCCAGCAGATCCAGACTAGCGGGGAATGAGCAGTTCTTC.

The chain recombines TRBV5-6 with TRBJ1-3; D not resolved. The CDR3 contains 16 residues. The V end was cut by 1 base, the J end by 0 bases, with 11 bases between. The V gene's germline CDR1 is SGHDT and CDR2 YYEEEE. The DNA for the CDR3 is TGTGCCAGCAGCTTGCTTCCCGACAACTCTGGAAACACCATATATTTT. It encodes CASSLLPDNSGNTIYF. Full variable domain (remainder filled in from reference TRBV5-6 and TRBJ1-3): DAGVTQSPTHLIKTRGQQVTLRCSPKSGHDTVSWYQQALGQGPQFIFQYYEEEERQRGNFPDRFSGHQFPNYSSELNVNALLLGDSALYLCASSLLPDNSGNTIYFGEGSWLTVV.